The 2 T cell receptor beta chains given below trace back to one sample, sequenced in a study of beta chain features in type 1 diabetes. Every bit of the isolated RNA underwent reverse transcription, so sequencing read expressed TCRB transcripts. Only in-frame clones appear in the TCRdb table, and some are missing; sequencing was by immunoSEQ multiplex PCR. The data hold roughly 140,000 clones, with about 8.5% observed a single time. The specimen sequenced was central memory CD4+ T cells from blood. These receptors originate from a young man in good health.

The chain couples TRBV15 to TRBJ2-5; 8 positions agree with TRBD2. Germline V gene data show CDR1 as LNHNV and CDR2 as YYDKDF (reference sequence). This CDR3 contains 15 residues. Germline trimming cut 5 bases from V and 0 bases from J; bases unmatched to any gene: 5. The CDR3, as DNA: TGTGCCACCAGCGGCCGCGGGGGGTACCAAGAGACCCAGTACTTC. This translates into CATSGRGGYQETQYF.

The V and J genes are TRBV9 and TRBJ2-7; TRBD2 agrees at 7 bases. Germline assignment: CDR1 SGDLS and CDR2 YYNGEE. This CDR3 comprises 16 residues. V lost 0 bases, J lost 6 bases, and 12 bases stayed unmatched. CDR3 residues: CASSVDLSGGGLEQYF. In DNA, the CDR3 is TGTGCCAGCAGCGTAGATTTGTCGGGAGGTGGTCTCGAGCAGTACTTC.